The next 24 T cell receptor beta chains were all read from a single sample in a study of CD8 T cells in Susac syndrome. When the RNA was reverse transcribed, random hexamers were used with an input of roughly 0.45 to 1 ug. A single record per CDR3 protein comes from TCRdb applying MiXCR to the immunoSEQ multiplex PCR reads. The profile shows about 180,000 distinct CDR3 sequences, roughly 95% of them singletons. Input material: CD4+ T cells from PBMCs. These TCRs come from a human donor with multiple sclerosis.

The chain is built from TRBV12-5 and TRBJ1-1; D is unclear. CDR3 length: 11 amino acids. CDR1 and CDR2 (germline): LGHNT, FRNRAP. The V end lost 7 bases, the J end lost 1 base, and 4 bases lay between the germline ends. CDR3 residues: CASAGNTEAFF. DNA for the CDR3: TGTGCTAGTGCAGGGAACACTGAAGCTTTCTTT. The full variable domain, completed using reference TRBV12-5 and TRBJ1-1, is DARVTQTPRHKVTEMGQEVTMRCQPILGHNTVFWYRQTMMQGLELLAYFRNRAPLDDSGMPKDRFSAEMPDATLATLKIQPSEPRDSAVYFCASAGNTEAFFGQGTRLTVV.

The genes are TRBV21-1 and TRBJ2-7; TRBD1 is the table's D call and was not checked against the DNA. TRBV21-1 is designated a pseudogene. The CDR3 sequence is 13 residues long. CDR3 loop: CAKSWDRNYEQYF. The CDR3 DNA sequence: TGTGCCAAATCTTGGGACCGAAATTACGAGCAGTACTTC.

The V gene is TRBV2, the J gene TRBJ2-5; possibly TRBD1 or TRBD2 for D (5 bases each). The CDR3 is made up of 15 amino acids. V was pared by 3 bases and J by 2 bases, with 13 bases between. Germline V gene lookup returns CDR1 SNHLY and CDR2 FYNNEI. CDR3: CASSDRGQGQETQYF. DNA for the CDR3: TGTGCCAGCAGTGACAGAGGGCAGGGACAAGAGACCCAGTACTTC. The full variable domain, completed using reference TRBV2 and TRBJ2-5, is EPEVTQTPSHQVTQMGQEVILRCVPISNHLYFYWYRQILGQKVEFLVSFYNNEISEKSEIFDDQFSVERPDGSNFTLKIRSTKLEDSAMYFCASSDRGQGQETQYFGPGTRLLVL.

The V call is TRBV6-6, the J call TRBJ1-4, with D hard to call. The ends were cut back, 8 bases at V and 4 bases at J, with 5 bases in the middle. Germline CDR1 MNHNY, CDR2 SVGAGI (reference sequence). CDR3 length: 11 amino acids. The CDR3 coding sequence is TGTGCCAGCCGTGGTAATGAAAAACTGTTTTTT. Protein: CASRGNEKLFF.

The chain couples TRBV5-1 to TRBJ2-1, with 9 nucleotides matching TRBD2. Looked up from germline, CDR1 is SGHRS and CDR2 is YFSETQ. Trimming removed 2 bases from V and 3 bases from J; junction bases left unmatched: 6. This CDR3 comprises 16 residues. The CDR3 coding sequence is TGCGCCAGCAGCTTCCAAGCGGGGGGAAACTACAATGAGCAGTTCTTC. It yields the protein CASSFQAGGNYNEQFF.

This clonotype showed up just a few times. This chain uses TRBV18 with TRBJ1-2; TRBD1 aligns across 11 bases. The CDR3 has 15 amino acids. The germline CDR1 and CDR2 sequences are KGHSH and LQKENI. J gave up 3 bases and V 2 bases, and 2 bases lay outside the gene matches. The chain's CDR3 is CASSPRTGGDYGYTF. The DNA of the CDR3 is TGTGCCAGCTCACCAAGGACAGGGGGCGACTATGGCTACACCTTC. Full variable domain (rest looked up from reference TRBV18 and TRBJ1-2): NAGVMQNPRHLVRRRGQEARLRCSPMKGHSHVYWYRQLPEEGLKFMVYLQKENIIDESGMPKERFSAEFPKEGPSILRIQQVVRGDSAAYFCASSPRTGGDYGYTFGSGTRLTVV.

V usage is TRBV20-1 and J usage is TRBJ1-6; no clear D gene. This CDR3 has 12 amino acids. Germline V gene lookup returns CDR1 DFQATT and CDR2 SNEGSKA (reference sequence). Trimming removed 3 bases from V and 11 bases from J, with 11 bases in between. CDR3 sequence: CSASGGRAPLHF. The DNA for the CDR3 is TGCAGTGCTAGTGGAGGCCGAGCACCCCTCCACTTT.

This chain links TRBV15 with TRBJ1-2; weak D call: TRBD1 (6 bases). Deletions cut 3 bases from V and 8 bases from J, with 16 bases between. CDR1 LNHNV and CDR2 YYDKDF come from the germline V gene (reference sequence). The CDR3 has 14 residues. The CDR3 loop is CATSREQGPSGYTF. CDR3 DNA sequence: TGTGCCACCAGCAGGGAACAGGGACCCAGCGGCTACACCTTC.

V gene TRBV20-1 combines with J gene TRBJ2-3, with 7 positions matching TRBD2. The V gene's germline CDR1 is DFQATT and CDR2 SNEGSKA (reference sequence). V shed 5 bases and J 1 base; nucleotides not matched to a gene: 9. The CDR3 extends over 15 amino acids. CDR3 residues: CSAVRSGAGTDTQYF. The CDR3 DNA reads as TGCAGTGCTGTGAGAAGCGGGGCCGGCACAGATACGCAGTATTTT.

The chain joins TRBV29-1 to TRBJ1-4; perhaps TRBD1 as D (5 bases). Germline-derived CDR1 and CDR2 are SQVTM and ANQGSEA. V was shortened by 6 bases and J by 0 bases, with 14 bases between the two germline ends. The CDR3 loop spans 15 amino acids. The CDR3 here is CSVLGAPTTNEKLFF. In DNA form, the CDR3 reads TGCAGCGTCCTAGGGGCGCCAACAACTAATGAAAAACTGTTTTTT.

The rearrangement uses TRBV2 and TRBJ1-5; a weak D match, TRBD1 (5 bases). From germline, CDR1 is SNHLY and CDR2 FYNNEI. Trimming pared 4 bases from V and 3 bases from J, leaving 10 bases between. This CDR3 is 14 amino acids long. The CDR3 nucleotides are TGTGCCAGCAGTGTACAGGCCTACAATCAGCCCCAGCATTTT. Translated: CASSVQAYNQPQHF.

The rearrangement uses TRBV2 and TRBJ1-6, with TRBD1 matching 9 bases. The V gene end was trimmed by 4 bases and the J gene end by 9 bases; junction bases not matched to a gene: 7. The CDR3 runs 15 residues. Germline loops: CDR1 SNHLY, CDR2 FYNNEI. CDR3 sequence: CASSATGQGSSPLHF. CDR3 bases: TGTGCCAGCAGTGCGACGGGACAGGGCTCTTCACCCCTCCACTTT.

The gene calls are TRBV29-1 and TRBJ2-5, with D possibly matching TRBD1 (6 bases). V was pared by 7 bases and J by 0 bases, with 12 bases between. The germline V gene has CDR1 SQVTM and CDR2 ANQGSEA. The CDR3 consists of 13 residues. CDR3 nucleotide sequence: TGCAGCGCCCGAAGGGGGTACCAAGAGACCCAGTACTTC. The encoded protein is CSARRGYQETQYF.

The chain is built from TRBV20-1 and TRBJ2-3; 9 bases line up with TRBD1. V lost 3 bases and J lost 0; bases outside the gene matches: 7. This CDR3 is 16 amino acids long. Germline CDR1 reads DFQATT; CDR2 reads SNEGSKA (reference sequence). The CDR3 region has the DNA TGCAGTGCTAGGTCCGCTGGGACAGGGAGCACAGATACGCAGTATTTT. Translating gives CSARSAGTGSTDTQYF.

The CDR3 bases are TGTGCCACCAGCAGAGGCGGGGGGCCACAAGATACGCAGTATTTT. Encoded protein: CATSRGGGPQDTQYF. The chain employs TRBV15 and TRBJ2-3, with 8 nucleotides matching TRBD2. V was pared by 1 base and J by 5 bases, with 5 bases of the junction left unmatched. This CDR3 is 15 amino acids long. In germline, CDR1 is LNHNV, CDR2 YYDKDF (reference sequence).

The chain couples TRBV6-1 to TRBJ2-7, with no clear D. The V and J ends lost 6 bases and 0 bases respectively, with 9 bases between them. This CDR3 has 13 residues. Germline V CDR1 and CDR2: MNHNS, SASEGT. The CDR3 region has the DNA TGTGCCAGCAGCGTCCAGACCTCCTACGAGCAGTACTTC. Translated, it gives CASSVQTSYEQYF.

The genes are TRBV20-1 and TRBJ2-7, with D perhaps TRBD2 (6 bases). V lost 2 bases, J lost 6 bases, and 11 bases lay in between. The CDR3 spans 12 residues. Germline V gene sequence: CDR1 DFQATT, CDR2 SNEGSKA (reference sequence). For the CDR3, the DNA is TGCAGTGCTAGACTCGCGGGAATCGAGCAGTACTTC. As protein: CSARLAGIEQYF.

This chain links TRBV5-1 with TRBJ1-2, with D hard to call. The CDR3 loop spans 13 amino acids. CDR1 is SGHRS and CDR2 is YFSETQ in the germline V gene. V lost 0 bases, J lost 2 bases, and 5 bases lay in between. For the CDR3, the DNA is TGCGCCAGCAGCTTGGAAGGAAACTATGGCTACACCTTC. This sequence encodes CASSLEGNYGYTF.

This clonotype was seen once. The gene calls are TRBV20-1 and TRBJ2-7; D is tentatively TRBD1 or TRBD2 (5 bases each). The CDR3 covers 14 residues. In germline, CDR1 is DFQATT, CDR2 SNEGSKA (reference sequence). The V end lost 1 base, the J end lost 0 bases, and 10 bases lay between the germline ends. For the CDR3, the DNA is TGCAGTGCTAGAGTTTCGGGACCCTCCTACGAGCAGTACTTC. Encoded protein: CSARVSGPSYEQYF.

This clonotype was counted once. CDR3: CASSPGQGANSPLHF. CDR3 sequence (DNA): TGTGCCAGCAGTCCGGGACAGGGGGCGAATTCACCCCTCCACTTT. This sequence joins TRBV27 and TRBJ1-6; TRBD1 matches 12 bases. The CDR3 loop spans 15 amino acids. CDR1 and CDR2 from the germline V gene are MNHEY and SMNVEV (reference sequence). J lost 7 bases, V lost 5 bases, and 3 bases had no gene match.

The chain has TRBV7-2 and TRBJ2-2; D is ambiguous. V lost 6 bases to trimming and J lost 6 bases, with 8 bases between them. The length of the CDR3 is 12 residues. Germline assignment: CDR1 SGHTA and CDR2 FQGNSA. The DNA of the CDR3 is TGTGCCAGCAGAAAAGTAGCCGGGGAGCTGTTTTTT. It is translated as CASRKVAGELFF.

This clonotype was seen more than once but under ten times. This chain links TRBV6-2 or TRBV6-3 with TRBJ2-7; 9 nucleotides match TRBD1. Per the germline V gene, CDR1 is MNHEY and CDR2 is SVGEGT. CDR3 length: 12 amino acids. After removal of 4 bases from V and 9 bases from J, the junction contained 4 bases not matched to a gene. Here the CDR3 reads CASSFDRGRQYF. Written as DNA, the CDR3 is TGTGCCAGCAGTTTTGACAGGGGGAGGCAGTACTTC.

The J gene is TRBJ2-7, the V gene TRBV9; weak D call: TRBD1 (6 bases). This CDR3 has 13 residues. V gave up 4 bases and J gave up 6 bases, with 14 bases separating them. Germline V gives CDR1 SGDLS, CDR2 YYNGEE. CDR3 region: CASSPDRYGEQYF. The CDR3 region has the DNA TGTGCCAGCAGCCCAGACAGGTACGGCGAGCAGTACTTC. Supplemented by reference TRBV9 and TRBJ2-7, the full variable domain reads DSGVTQTPKHLITATGQRVTLRCSPRSGDLSVYWYQQSLDQGLQFLIQYYNGEERAKGNILERFSAQQFPDLHSELNLSSLELGDSALYFCASSPDRYGEQYFGPGTRLTVT.

This rearrangement joins TRBV20-1 to TRBJ1-6; possibly TRBD1 for D (5 bases). V lost 6 bases to trimming and J lost 6 bases, with 12 bases between them. Looked up from germline, CDR1 is DFQATT and CDR2 is SNEGSKA (reference sequence). This CDR3 has 13 amino acids. The CDR3 nucleotides are TGCAGTGCCAGTTTGGGGGGTAATTCACCCCTCCACTTT. Encoded protein: CSASLGGNSPLHF.